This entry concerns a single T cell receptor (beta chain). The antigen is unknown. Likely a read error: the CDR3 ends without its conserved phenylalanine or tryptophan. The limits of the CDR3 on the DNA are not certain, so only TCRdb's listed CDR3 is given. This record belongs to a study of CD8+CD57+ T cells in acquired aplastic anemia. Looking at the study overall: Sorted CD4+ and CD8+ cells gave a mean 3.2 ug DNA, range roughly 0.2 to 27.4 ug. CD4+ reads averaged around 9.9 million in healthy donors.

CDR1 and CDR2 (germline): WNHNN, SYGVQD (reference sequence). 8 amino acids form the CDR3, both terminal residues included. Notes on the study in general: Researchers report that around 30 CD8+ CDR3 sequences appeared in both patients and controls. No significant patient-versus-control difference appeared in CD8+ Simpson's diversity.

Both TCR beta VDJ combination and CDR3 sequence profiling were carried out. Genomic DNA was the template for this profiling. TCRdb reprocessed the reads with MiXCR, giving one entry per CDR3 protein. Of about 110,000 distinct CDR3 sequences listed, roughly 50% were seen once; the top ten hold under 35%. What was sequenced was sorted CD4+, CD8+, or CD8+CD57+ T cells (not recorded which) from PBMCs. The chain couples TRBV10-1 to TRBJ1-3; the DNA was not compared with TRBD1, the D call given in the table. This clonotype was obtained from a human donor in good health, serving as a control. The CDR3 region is CASSAGPI.